Sequencing of this T cell receptor (beta chain) was carried out in a study of OX40 agonist ivuxolimab in advanced cancers. The repertoire was sequenced with immunoSEQ multiplex PCR; TCRdb's copy has only in-frame clones and lacks some. The top ten clones hold about 0.31% of a sample with more than 80,000 clones, 91% of them seen once. Germline lookup yields CDR1 ENHRY and CDR2 SYGVKD. Trimming removed 8 bases at V and 3 bases at J, with 8 bases between. This CDR3 is 13 amino acids long. The receptor comes from an adult with an advanced solid tumor such as melanoma, head and neck, liver or kidney cancer. The sample here was CD4+ or CD8+ T cells sorted from blood, taken in a trial of the OX40 agonist ivuxolimab. The chain is built from TRBV10-3 and TRBJ2-6, with D perhaps being TRBD1 or TRBD2 (5 bases each). The CDR3 spells CAIGGSGANVLTF. The CDR3 bases are TGTGCCATCGGGGGAAGTGGGGCCAACGTCCTGACTTTC.